The 21 T cell receptor beta chains reported below all come from one sample, sequenced in a study of blood T cell repertoires in COVID-19. Assay used: immunoSEQ multiplex PCR; TCRdb lists only in-frame clones, some missing. The sample holds about 270,000 clones, roughly 86% seen once. Sequencing was performed on peripheral blood. The source is a man aged 35-49 years with active or convalescent COVID-19.

V is TRBV5-1 and J is TRBJ2-1; D may be TRBD2 (6 bases). Germline V gene data show CDR1 as SGHRS and CDR2 as YFSETQ. Trimming removed 1 base from V and 0 bases from J, with 20 bases in between. The CDR3 totals 19 residues. CDR3 sequence (DNA): TGCGCCAGCAGCTTGCTTCCCCCGGGACTTCAAAGCTCCTACAATGAGCAGTTCTTC. Its protein is CASSLLPPGLQSSYNEQFF.

V gene TRBV10-3 combines with J gene TRBJ2-1, with D tentatively TRBD2 (6 bases). Trimming cost V 6 bases and J 0 bases, with 15 bases left between them. The CDR3 contains 16 residues. Germline loops: CDR1 ENHRY, CDR2 SYGVKD. The CDR3, as DNA: TGTGCCATCAGGGACAATAGCGGAACCTCCTACAATGAGCAGTTCTTC. It encodes CAIRDNSGTSYNEQFF.

The chain has TRBV28 and TRBJ1-4; 7 bases match TRBD1. This CDR3 has 14 amino acids. The germline CDR1 and CDR2 sequences are MDHEN and SYDVKM. Trimming took 11 bases from V and 2 from J; bases not matched to a gene: 8. As DNA, the CDR3 is TGTGCCTCTTGTCGGGACAGTACTAATGAAAAACTGTTTTTT. Translating gives CASCRDSTNEKLFF.

This clone appeared once. This chain joins TRBV27 and TRBJ2-2, with D possibly TRBD2 on 6 matching bases. The CDR3 spans 15 residues. V shed 5 bases and J shed 2 bases, with 12 bases lying between them. Germline V lookup: CDR1 MNHEY, CDR2 SMNVEV (reference sequence). CDR3 coding DNA: TGTGCCAGCAGTGTGACCGGGGGAAACACCGGGGAGCTGTTTTTT. Translating gives CASSVTGGNTGELFF.

V gene TRBV19 combines with J gene TRBJ1-4; TRBD1 agrees at 10 bases. Germline values: CDR1 LNHDA, CDR2 SQIVND (reference sequence). V was clipped by 4 bases and J by 1 base; unmatched bases: 3. The CDR3 consists of 16 residues. The CDR3 is CASSRGQGQTNEKLFF. The CDR3 DNA reads TGTGCCAGTAGTAGGGGACAGGGGCAAACTAATGAAAAACTGTTTTTT.

This clone has just a few counts. This chain joins TRBV30 and TRBJ1-6, with D tentatively TRBD1 (5 bases). Germline CDR1 and CDR2: GTSNPN and SVGIG (reference sequence). This CDR3 spans 13 amino acids. Trimming shortened V by 3 bases and J by 8 bases, and 11 bases separated the two germline ends. The CDR3 sequence is CAWRGRGYSPLHF. The CDR3 coding sequence is TGTGCCTGGAGGGGACGGGGGTATTCACCCCTCCACTTT. Full variable domain (rest looked up from reference TRBV30 and TRBJ1-6): SQTIHQWPATLVQPVGSPLSLECTVEGTSNPNLYWYRQAAGRGLQLLFYSVGIGQISSEVPQNLSASRPQDRQFILSSKKLLLSDSGFYLCAWRGRGYSPLHFGNGTRLTVT.

This chain connects TRBV6-5 to TRBJ1-5, with D possibly being TRBD1 (6 bases). Between the trimmed V and J ends, which lost 5 bases and 7 bases, there was a span of 15 bases. This CDR3 comprises 14 residues. Germline V gives CDR1 MNHEY, CDR2 SVGAGI. CDR3 DNA: TGTGCCAGCAGTCCCGGACAGTTTATCCAGCCCCAGCATTTT. Amino acid sequence: CASSPGQFIQPQHF.

This rearrangement joins TRBV11-2 to TRBJ1-2; D ambiguous. Trimming left V 4 bases short and J 8 bases short, with 11 bases between. Germline-derived CDR1 and CDR2 are SGHAT and FQNNGV. This CDR3 spans 12 amino acids. CDR3 loop: CASSSATGGYTF. CDR3 nucleotides: TGTGCCAGCAGCTCCGCGACCGGGGGCTACACCTTC.

This chain uses TRBV4-1 with TRBJ1-2; D is perhaps TRBD1 (5 bases). The V end lost 4 bases, the J end lost 1 base, and 13 bases lay between the germline ends. This CDR3 is built from 15 residues. Germline CDR1 is MGHRA and CDR2 is YSYEKL. The DNA of the CDR3 is TGCGCCAGCAGCCGCCTCGACAGTCTTAACTATGGCTACACCTTC. Translation gives CASSRLDSLNYGYTF.

The J gene is TRBJ1-1, the V gene TRBV19; TRBD1 matches 10 bases. Trimming at V came to 5 bases and at J to 2 bases, leaving 5 bases not matched to a gene. The CDR3 is 15 amino acids. CDR1 is LNHDA, CDR2 SQIVND, per germline (reference sequence). CDR3 bases: TGTGCCAGTAGTGCAGACAGGGGGCAAAACACTGAAGCTTTCTTT. This gives the protein CASSADRGQNTEAFF.

The chain employs TRBV2 and TRBJ2-1; weak D call: TRBD2 (7 bases). The CDR3 covers 14 residues. Trimming cost V 8 bases and J 1 base, with 12 bases left between them. Germline CDR1 is SNHLY and CDR2 is FYNNEI. As DNA, the CDR3 is TGTGCCAGCTGGGGGGGCCCGTCCTACAATGAGCAGTTCTTC. This codes for CASWGGPSYNEQFF.

The chain carries TRBV30 and TRBJ1-6, with D perhaps matching TRBD1 (5 bases). This CDR3 has 13 amino acids. The germline CDR1 and CDR2 sequences are GTSNPN and SVGIG (reference sequence). V dropped 2 bases and J dropped 9 bases, with 11 bases sitting between them. The CDR3, as DNA: TGTGCCTGGAGTACCAAAGGGGTTTCACCCCTCCACTTT. This encodes CAWSTKGVSPLHF.

The J gene is TRBJ2-5, the V gene TRBV5-6, with TRBD2 matching 8 bases. Per the germline V gene, CDR1 is SGHDT and CDR2 is YYEEEE. There are 13 residues in the CDR3. With V trimmed by 1 base and J by 5 bases, 1 base remained unmatched. CDR3 DNA sequence: TGTGCCAGCAGCTTGCCTAGCGGGGAGACCCAGTACTTC. This gives the protein CASSLPSGETQYF.

The V gene is TRBV13, the J gene TRBJ1-2; 8 bases map to TRBD1. The CDR3 spans 13 residues. Unmatched junction bases numbered 2, after V lost 2 bases and J lost 6 bases. Germline assignment: CDR1 PRHDT and CDR2 FYEKMQ (reference sequence). CDR3 sequence reads: CASSLQGADGYTF. The CDR3 nucleotides are TGTGCCAGCAGCTTACAGGGGGCGGATGGCTACACCTTC.

This clone was recorded once. CDR3 loop: CASDPSGRGGTGELFF. The CDR3 bases are TGTGCCAGCGATCCCTCCGGGCGGGGAGGTACCGGGGAGCTGTTTTTT. The chain is built from TRBV11-2 and TRBJ2-2; D perhaps matches TRBD2 (6 bases). The CDR3 is made up of 16 amino acids. Germline values: CDR1 SGHAT, CDR2 FQNNGV. Trimming left V 8 bases short and J 5 bases short, with 21 bases between.

V and J are TRBV9 and TRBJ2-3; a possible D gene is TRBD2 (6 bases). The V end lost 7 bases, the J end lost 6 bases, and 18 bases lay between the germline ends. The CDR3 runs to 14 residues. Germline V lookup: CDR1 SGDLS, CDR2 YYNGEE. The CDR3 sequence: CASGTGTSPDTQYF. CDR3 DNA sequence: TGTGCCAGCGGAACCGGGACTTCGCCCGATACGCAGTATTTT.

This clone came up a few times. This chain uses TRBV5-4 with TRBJ1-4; D uncertain. Trimming removed 3 bases from V and 4 bases from J, with 7 bases in between. Germline CDR1 reads SGHNT; CDR2 reads YYREEE (reference sequence). The CDR3 consists of 13 residues. DNA for the CDR3: TGTGCCAGCAGCTGGGCAGTTAATGAAAAACTGTTTTTT. It translates to CASSWAVNEKLFF.

The rearrangement joins TRBV7-2 to TRBJ2-2; 7 nucleotides line up with TRBD1. Per the germline V gene, CDR1 is SGHTA and CDR2 is FQGNSA. The ends lost 1 base at V and 6 bases at J; junction bases unmatched: 5. CDR3 length: 15 amino acids. CDR3 coding DNA: TGTGCCAGCAGCTTAGTAAGGGGGCAGGCCGGGGAGCTGTTTTTT. Its translation: CASSLVRGQAGELFF.

The chain is built from TRBV2 and TRBJ1-6; D is unresolved. Germline lookup yields CDR1 SNHLY and CDR2 FYNNEI. V gave up 1 base and J gave up 0 bases, with 13 bases separating them. This CDR3 has 18 amino acids. The CDR3 DNA follows: TGTGCCAGCAGTGAAGTTGGACTCCTGAGCTCCTATAATTCACCCCTCCACTTT. Its translation: CASSEVGLLSSYNSPLHF.

The rearrangement uses TRBV11-3 and TRBJ1-1; no clear D gene. V lost 1 base and J 7 bases, leaving 13 bases between the germline ends. CDR1 and CDR2 from the germline V gene are SGHNT and YENEEA. This CDR3 contains 14 residues. The chain's CDR3 is CASSLVSGEGEAFF. The CDR3, as DNA: TGTGCCAGCAGCTTAGTCTCGGGCGAGGGTGAAGCTTTCTTT.

V and J are TRBV2 and TRBJ1-3; unclear D gene. The CDR3 covers 14 residues. V lost 3 bases and J lost 4, with 10 bases in between. Germline V CDR1 and CDR2: SNHLY, FYNNEI. CDR3 sequence: CASSERSSGNTIYF. DNA for the CDR3: TGTGCCAGCAGTGAGAGGAGTTCAGGAAACACCATATATTTT. The full variable domain, completed using reference TRBV2 and TRBJ1-3, is EPEVTQTPSHQVTQMGQEVILRCVPISNHLYFYWYRQILGQKVEFLVSFYNNEISEKSEIFDDQFSVERPDGSNFTLKIRSTKLEDSAMYFCASSERSSGNTIYFGEGSWLTVV.